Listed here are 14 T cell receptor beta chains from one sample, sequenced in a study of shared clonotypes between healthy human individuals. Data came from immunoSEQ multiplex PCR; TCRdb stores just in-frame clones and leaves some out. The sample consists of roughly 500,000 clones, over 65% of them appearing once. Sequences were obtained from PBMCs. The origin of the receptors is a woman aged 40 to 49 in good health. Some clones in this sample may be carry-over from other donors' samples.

The CDR3 reads CASSLASGAYEQYF. CDR3 bases: TGTGCCAGCAGCTTGGCTAGCGGGGCGTACGAGCAGTACTTC. The J gene is TRBJ2-7, the V gene TRBV5-6, with TRBD2 matching 9 bases. Germline CDR1 is SGHDT and CDR2 is YYEEEE. The CDR3 has 14 amino acids. The trim removed 0 bases at V and 4 bases at J, leaving 2 bases unmatched. Using reference TRBV5-6 and TRBJ2-7 for the parts outside the CDR3, the full variable domain is DAGVTQSPTHLIKTRGQQVTLRCSPKSGHDTVSWYQQALGQGPQFIFQYYEEEERQRGNFPDRFSGHQFPNYSSELNVNALLLGDSALYLCASSLASGAYEQYFGPGTRLTVT.

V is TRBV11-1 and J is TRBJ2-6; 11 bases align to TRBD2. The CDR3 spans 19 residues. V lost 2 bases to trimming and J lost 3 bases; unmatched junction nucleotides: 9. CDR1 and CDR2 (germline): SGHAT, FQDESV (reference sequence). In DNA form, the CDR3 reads TGTGCCAGCAGCTTATCTTCGACTAGCGGGATTGGTGGGGCCAACGTCCTGACTTTC. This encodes CASSLSSTSGIGGANVLTF.

CDR3 loop: CASSLTPPDRLSSGNTIYF. The CDR3 DNA sequence: TGTGCCAGCAGTCTAACCCCCCCGGACAGGCTAAGCTCTGGAAACACCATATATTTT. The chain couples TRBV27 to TRBJ1-3; 7 bases align to TRBD1. The CDR3 has 19 residues. V trimming: 5 bases; J trimming: 0 bases; junction bases outside the gene matches: 16. Germline V gene lookup returns CDR1 MNHEY and CDR2 SMNVEV (reference sequence).

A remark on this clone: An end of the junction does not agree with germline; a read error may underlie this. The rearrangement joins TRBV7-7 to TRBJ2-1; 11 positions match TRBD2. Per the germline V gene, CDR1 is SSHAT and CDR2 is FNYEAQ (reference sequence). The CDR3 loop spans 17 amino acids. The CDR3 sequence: CASSFASGRRSYNEQFF. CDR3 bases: TGTGCTAGCAGCTTCGCTAGCGGGAGGAGGTCCTACAATGAGCAGTTCTTC.

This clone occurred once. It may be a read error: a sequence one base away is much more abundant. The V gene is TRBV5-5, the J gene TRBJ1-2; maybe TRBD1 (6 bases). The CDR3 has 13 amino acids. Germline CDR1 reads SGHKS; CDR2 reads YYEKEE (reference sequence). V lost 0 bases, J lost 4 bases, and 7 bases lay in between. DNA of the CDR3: TGTGCCAGCAGCTTGGGGGACATCTATGGCTACACCTTC. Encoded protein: CASSLGDIYGYTF. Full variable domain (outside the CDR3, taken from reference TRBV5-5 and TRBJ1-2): DAGVTQSPTHLIKTRGQQVTLRCSPISGHKSVSWYQQVLGQGPQFIFQYYEKEERGRGNFPDRFSARQFPNYSSELNVNALLLGDSALYLCASSLGDIYGYTFGSGTRLTVV.

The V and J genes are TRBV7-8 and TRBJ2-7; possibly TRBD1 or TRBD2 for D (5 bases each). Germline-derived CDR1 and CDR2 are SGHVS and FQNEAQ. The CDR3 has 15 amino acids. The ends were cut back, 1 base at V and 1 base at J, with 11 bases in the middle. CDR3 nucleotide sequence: TGTGCCAGCAGCTTAGTCGGGACGGGTTCCTACGAGCAGTACTTC. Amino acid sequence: CASSLVGTGSYEQYF.

The CDR3 DNA reads TGCAGCGCTAGGGGACTAGCGGGTCCTCAATACAATGAGCAGTTCTTC. It yields the protein CSARGLAGPQYNEQFF. The V and J genes are TRBV29-1 and TRBJ2-1; TRBD2 matches at 12 bases. Per germline, CDR1 SQVTM and CDR2 ANQGSEA. The CDR3 has 16 amino acids. The junction had 11 bases not matched to a gene; V was cut back by 7 bases and J by 4 bases.

This CDR3 reads CASSLGVGAYEQYF. The DNA of the CDR3 is TGTGCCAGCAGCTTAGGGGTAGGCGCCTACGAGCAGTACTTC. This chain connects TRBV7-8 to TRBJ2-7; the D is unclear. Germline V gene lookup returns CDR1 SGHVS and CDR2 FQNEAQ. Trimming took off 1 base at V and 2 bases at J, with 9 bases between the two ends. The CDR3 spans 14 residues. Drawing the rest from reference TRBV7-8 and TRBJ2-7, the complete variable domain is GAGVSQSPRYKVAKRGQDVALRCDPISGHVSLFWYQQALGQGPEFLTYFQNEAQLDKSGLPSDRFFAERPEGSVSTLKIQRTQQEDSAVYLCASSLGVGAYEQYFGPGTRLTVT.

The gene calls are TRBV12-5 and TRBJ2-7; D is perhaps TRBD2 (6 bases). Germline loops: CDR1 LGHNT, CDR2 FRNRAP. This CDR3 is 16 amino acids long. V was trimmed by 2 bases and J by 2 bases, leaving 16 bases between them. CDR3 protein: CASGLRGKGLTYEQYF. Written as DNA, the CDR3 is TGTGCTAGTGGTTTGAGGGGTAAGGGACTCACCTACGAGCAGTACTTC.

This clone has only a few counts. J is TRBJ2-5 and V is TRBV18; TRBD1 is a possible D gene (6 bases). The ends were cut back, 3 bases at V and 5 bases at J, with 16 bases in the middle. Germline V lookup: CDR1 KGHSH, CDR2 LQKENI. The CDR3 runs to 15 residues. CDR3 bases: TGTGCCAGCTCACCCTCAACAGGGAACGAGGAGACCCAGTACTTC. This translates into CASSPSTGNEETQYF.

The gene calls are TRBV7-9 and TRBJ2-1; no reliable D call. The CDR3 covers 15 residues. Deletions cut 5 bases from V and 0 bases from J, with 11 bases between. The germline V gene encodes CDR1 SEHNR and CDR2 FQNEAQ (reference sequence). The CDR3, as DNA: TGTGCCAGCAGCCCAGACCTAAGCTCCTACAATGAGCAGTTCTTC. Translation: CASSPDLSSYNEQFF.

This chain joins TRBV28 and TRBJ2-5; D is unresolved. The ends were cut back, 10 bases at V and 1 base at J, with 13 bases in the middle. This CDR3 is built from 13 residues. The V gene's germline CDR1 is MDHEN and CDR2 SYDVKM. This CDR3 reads CATWRLAQETQYF. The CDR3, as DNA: TGTGCCACATGGCGCTTAGCCCAAGAGACCCAGTACTTC.

CDR3 protein: CASSPLSVSYEQYF. The CDR3 bases are TGTGCCAGCTCACCACTATCGGTCTCCTACGAGCAGTACTTC. V usage is TRBV18 and J usage is TRBJ2-7; D is unclear. The length of the CDR3 is 14 residues. Between the trimmed V and J ends, which lost 1 base and 0 bases, there was a span of 7 bases. Germline-derived CDR1 and CDR2 are KGHSH and LQKENI. Combining the CDR3 with reference TRBV18 and TRBJ2-7 gives the whole variable domain NAGVMQNPRHLVRRRGQEARLRCSPMKGHSHVYWYRQLPEEGLKFMVYLQKENIIDESGMPKERFSAEFPKEGPSILRIQQVVRGDSAAYFCASSPLSVSYEQYFGPGTRLTVT.

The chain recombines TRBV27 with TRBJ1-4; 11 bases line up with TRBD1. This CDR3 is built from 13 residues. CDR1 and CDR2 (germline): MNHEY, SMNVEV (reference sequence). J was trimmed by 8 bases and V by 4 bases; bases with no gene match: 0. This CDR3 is CASSWDRGEKLFF. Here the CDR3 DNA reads TGTGCCAGCAGTTGGGACAGGGGGGAAAAACTGTTTTTT.